The 26 T cell receptor beta chains in this list originate from one sample, sequenced in a study of shared clonotypes between healthy human individuals. TCRdb's copy holds only in-frame clones and misses some; the assay was immunoSEQ multiplex PCR. The table lists roughly 700,000 clones, around 67% of them singletons. What was sequenced was memory CD4+ T cells sorted from blood. Indicated subset: CD45RA-negative fraction. Receptors were obtained from a woman under 40 in good health.

The chain couples TRBV7-9 to TRBJ2-1; 12 bases map to TRBD2. With V trimmed by 4 bases and J by 9 bases, 7 bases remained unmatched. Germline V gene sequence: CDR1 SEHNR, CDR2 FQNEAQ (reference sequence). This CDR3 has 15 residues. CDR3 residues: CASSYGLAGTGEQFF. For the CDR3, the DNA is TGTGCCAGCAGCTATGGACTAGCGGGAACCGGTGAGCAGTTCTTC.

V gene TRBV10-2 combines with J gene TRBJ2-4; D gene ambiguous. Germline CDR1 reads WSHSY; CDR2 reads SAAADI. V was shortened by 3 bases and J by 14 bases, with 14 bases between the two germline ends. This CDR3 comprises 12 residues. The CDR3 DNA follows: TGCGCCAGCAGTGATTCCTTCAGAGCCAAGTACTTC. Amino acid sequence: CASSDSFRAKYF.

This clone was counted between two and nine times. This sequence joins TRBV4-2 and TRBJ2-5; TRBD2 matches at 8 bases. The CDR3 is 17 amino acids. Germline V gene sequence: CDR1 LGHNA, CDR2 YNFKEQ. The V segment lost 2 bases and the J segment 1 base; nucleotides outside the gene matches: 9. The CDR3 DNA is TGTGCCAGCAGCCAATTCGGGGCTAGCGGGTCCCAAGAGACCCAGTACTTC. The encoded protein is CASSQFGASGSQETQYF.

A single count supports this clone. The V gene is TRBV10-2, the J gene TRBJ2-7; D call uncertain. Trimming left V 3 bases short and J 4 bases short, with 13 bases between. The CDR3 sequence is 14 residues long. The germline CDR1 and CDR2 sequences are WSHSY and SAAADI. This CDR3 is CASSELGPRYEQYF. CDR3 bases: TGCGCCAGCAGTGAATTGGGCCCCCGGTACGAGCAGTACTTC.

This clone was counted a few times. The gene calls are TRBV6-1 and TRBJ1-1, with a tentative D call TRBD1 (5 bases). Trimming removed 5 bases from V and 4 bases from J, with 17 bases in between. Germline CDR1 and CDR2: MNHNS and SASEGT. This CDR3 comprises 15 residues. Here the CDR3 reads CASSPIDGGGTEAFF. In DNA form, the CDR3 reads TGTGCCAGCAGTCCCATTGACGGGGGAGGCACTGAAGCTTTCTTT.

This clone was recorded at least ten times. Other DNA sequences in this sample translate to the same CDR3. The CDR3 sequence is CASRDGGSGANVLTF. The CDR3 DNA reads as TGTGCCAGCCGGGACGGGGGCTCTGGGGCCAACGTCCTGACTTTC. V gene TRBV6-1 combines with J gene TRBJ2-6, with D possibly TRBD2 on 6 matching bases. Germline CDR1 and CDR2: MNHNS and SASEGT. The CDR3 spans 15 residues. Trimming left V 8 bases short and J 0 bases short, with 11 bases between.

As regards this clone: One end of the junction does not line up with germline, which may come from a read error. Additional DNA sequences in this sample encode the identical CDR3. This sequence joins TRBV11-2 and TRBJ2-1; 14 bases line up with TRBD2. This CDR3 region has 17 residues. Germline CDR1 is SGHAT and CDR2 is FQNNGV. In DNA form, the CDR3 reads TGTGCCAGCAGCTTAGTCGGACTAGCGGGAGGCGGGAATGAGCAATTCTTC. Its translation is CASSLVGLAGGGNEQFF.

This chain links TRBV7-6 with TRBJ1-2; maybe TRBD1 (6 bases). The V and J ends lost 5 bases and 2 bases respectively, with 12 bases between them. Per germline, CDR1 SGHVS and CDR2 FNYEAQ. This CDR3 contains 14 residues. The CDR3 region is CASSPYRANYGYTF. The CDR3 DNA is TGTGCCAGCAGCCCATACAGGGCCAACTATGGCTACACCTTC.

The V gene is TRBV16, the J gene TRBJ2-1, with D unclear. Germline CDR1 and CDR2: KGHSY and FQNENV. The CDR3 totals 13 residues. Trimming left V 1 base short and J 6 bases short, with 7 bases between. The CDR3 is CASSQYVGNEQFF. In DNA form, the CDR3 reads TGTGCCAGCAGCCAATATGTCGGCAATGAGCAGTTCTTC.

The gene calls are TRBV11-2 and TRBJ2-5; 12 nucleotides align to TRBD2. In germline, CDR1 is SGHAT, CDR2 FQNNGV. This CDR3 has 18 residues. J was trimmed by 5 bases and V by 2 bases; bases with no gene match: 12. CDR3 sequence reads: CASSLQPSGRVRMETQYF. DNA of the CDR3: TGTGCCAGCAGCTTACAACCTAGCGGGAGGGTTCGCATGGAGACCCAGTACTTC.

The genes are TRBV4-1 and TRBJ2-1, with 9 positions matching TRBD1. The junction had 3 bases not matched to a gene; V was cut back by 0 bases and J by 0 bases. Germline V gene data show CDR1 as MGHRA and CDR2 as YSYEKL. CDR3 length equals 17 residues. The chain's CDR3 is CASSQDLTGGSYNEQFF. CDR3 DNA sequence: TGCGCCAGCAGCCAAGACCTGACAGGGGGCTCCTACAATGAGCAGTTCTTC.

The chain carries TRBV11-2 and TRBJ2-3; TRBD2 matches at 13 bases. With V trimmed by 4 bases and J by 5 bases, 9 bases remained unmatched. Per germline, CDR1 SGHAT and CDR2 FQNNGV. The CDR3 loop spans 17 amino acids. The CDR3 spells CASSSPGLAGYVDTQYF. CDR3 in DNA: TGTGCCAGCAGCTCTCCGGGACTAGCGGGATATGTAGATACGCAGTATTTT.

The rearrangement joins TRBV11-2 to TRBJ2-7; D not certain. V lost 1 base and J lost 0, with 4 bases in between. Germline CDR1 and CDR2: SGHAT and FQNNGV. This CDR3 contains 13 residues. This CDR3 reads CASSLGASYEQYF. The CDR3 DNA follows: TGTGCCAGCAGCTTAGGGGCCTCCTACGAGCAGTACTTC. Supplemented by reference TRBV11-2 and TRBJ2-7, the full variable domain reads EAGVAQSPRYKIIEKRQSVAFWCNPISGHATLYWYQQILGQGPKLLIQFQNNGVVDDSQLPKDRFSAERLKGVDSTLKIQPAKLEDSAVYLCASSLGASYEQYFGPGTRLTVT.

The V gene is TRBV18, the J gene TRBJ2-1, with 15 bases matching TRBD2. CDR1 is KGHSH, CDR2 LQKENI, per germline. The CDR3 has 17 amino acids. V dropped 11 bases and J dropped 7; count of bases not matched to a gene: 15. CDR3 protein: CAGTSGRPGGLGNEQFF. CDR3 in DNA: TGTGCCGGGACTAGCGGGAGGCCCGGTGGTTTGGGAAATGAGCAGTTCTTC.

About this clone: A single base separates this from a much larger clone, so it may be a read error. The sample carries other DNA sequences with the same CDR3. This chain connects TRBV28 to TRBJ1-1; D call uncertain. The germline V and J ends were trimmed by 6 bases and 4 bases, with 9 bases remaining between them. Germline CDR1 MDHEN, CDR2 SYDVKM. The CDR3 is 12 amino acids. Here the CDR3 DNA reads TGTGCCAGCAGCTTACCGATCACTGAAGCTTTCTTT. This gives the protein CASSLPITEAFF.

V is TRBV25-1 and J is TRBJ2-7, with D hard to call. In germline, CDR1 is MGHDK, CDR2 SYGVNS. The CDR3 runs to 13 residues. V was shortened by 3 bases and J by 2 bases, with 8 bases between the two germline ends. The CDR3 reads CASSDPQTYEQYF. The CDR3 coding sequence is TGTGCCAGCAGTGACCCGCAAACCTACGAGCAGTACTTC.

The chain employs TRBV9 and TRBJ1-4; 9 bases match TRBD1. The CDR3 length is 17 residues. The germline CDR1 and CDR2 sequences are SGDLS and YYNGEE. After removal of 4 bases from V and 2 bases from J, the junction contained 9 bases not matched to a gene. DNA for the CDR3: TGTGCCAGCAGCTTCGGGACAGGGTGGTCCACTAATGAAAAACTGTTTTTT. It encodes CASSFGTGWSTNEKLFF.

There are a few counts of this clone. The chain joins TRBV7-3 to TRBJ2-2; 7 nucleotides agree with TRBD1. The length of the CDR3 is 14 residues. Germline assignment: CDR1 SGHTA and CDR2 FQGTGA. With V trimmed by 2 bases and J by 6 bases, 3 bases remained unmatched. CDR3 in DNA: TGTGCCAGCAGCTTATTCCAGGGGGCCGGGGAGCTGTTTTTT. Encoded protein: CASSLFQGAGELFF.

V is TRBV5-5 and J is TRBJ2-5; TRBD2 matches at 8 bases. Trimming cost V 1 base and J 4 bases; bases outside gene matches: 9. The CDR3 runs to 16 residues. Germline V gives CDR1 SGHKS, CDR2 YYEKEE (reference sequence). The DNA of the CDR3 is TGTGCCAGCAGCTTGAGAGTCGCGGGGGGTCCAGAGACCCAGTACTTC. It specifies CASSLRVAGGPETQYF.

J is TRBJ2-1 and V is TRBV28; perhaps D is TRBD1 or TRBD2 (5 bases each). The CDR3 spans 15 residues. Trimming stripped 8 bases from V and 5 bases from J, with 19 bases between. Germline V gene data show CDR1 as MDHEN and CDR2 as SYDVKM. CDR3 in DNA: TGTGCCAGCTCGAAAGGGGAGCTTGTAAACAATGAGCAGTTCTTC. It specifies CASSKGELVNNEQFF.

The sample holds a few counts of this clone. The rearrangement uses TRBV5-6 and TRBJ2-7, with 8 bases lining up with TRBD2. V was clipped by 2 bases and J by 2 bases; unmatched bases: 9. The CDR3 contains 16 residues. Germline lookup yields CDR1 SGHDT and CDR2 YYEEEE. The DNA for the CDR3 is TGTGCCAGCAGCTTCCGCAGCGGGAGCTTCCCCTACGAGCAGTACTTC. Translated, it gives CASSFRSGSFPYEQYF. Based on the CDR3 plus reference TRBV5-6 and TRBJ2-7, the full variable domain is DAGVTQSPTHLIKTRGQQVTLRCSPKSGHDTVSWYQQALGQGPQFIFQYYEEEERQRGNFPDRFSGHQFPNYSSELNVNALLLGDSALYLCASSFRSGSFPYEQYFGPGTRLTVT.

This chain links TRBV28 with TRBJ2-2, with 7 bases identical to TRBD1. The V segment lost 7 bases and the J segment 12 bases; nucleotides outside the gene matches: 8. Germline V CDR1 and CDR2: MDHEN, SYDVKM. This CDR3 spans 12 amino acids. In nucleotides, the CDR3 is TGTGCCAGCACACGAGGGGGCGCGCAGCTGTTTTTT. It is translated as CASTRGGAQLFF.

This clone was recorded only once. Other DNA sequences in the same sample also yield this CDR3. The genes are TRBV6-1 and TRBJ1-4, with unresolved D. The length of the CDR3 is 14 residues. Trimming cost V 3 bases and J 7 bases, with 12 bases left between them. CDR1 and CDR2 (germline): MNHNS, SASEGT. This CDR3 is CASSEGGEGEKLFF. The CDR3 coding sequence is TGTGCCAGCAGTGAGGGTGGGGAGGGTGAAAAACTGTTTTTT.

This clone was seen many times. The CDR3 spells CASSLARGPLENEQFF. The CDR3 DNA follows: TGCGCCAGCAGCTTGGCTCGAGGACCGTTAGAAAATGAGCAGTTCTTC. The chain employs TRBV5-1 and TRBJ2-1; D gene ambiguous. V lost 0 bases and J lost 7, with 17 bases in between. Germline CDR1 SGHRS, CDR2 YFSETQ. CDR3 length equals 16 residues.

The V gene is TRBV15, the J gene TRBJ1-2; 8 bases map to TRBD1. The CDR3 extends over 13 amino acids. Looked up from germline, CDR1 is LNHNV and CDR2 is YYDKDF (reference sequence). Trimming cost V 1 base and J 13 bases; bases outside gene matches: 8. CDR3 loop: CATSRGVDRAGTF. CDR3 sequence (DNA): TGTGCCACCAGCAGAGGAGTGGACAGGGCGGGCACCTTC.

The sample holds a few counts of this clone. The chain joins TRBV2 to TRBJ2-1; D is undetermined. V shed 7 bases and J shed 9 bases, with 22 bases lying between them. Germline V gene sequence: CDR1 SNHLY, CDR2 FYNNEI. The CDR3 consists of 15 residues. The CDR3 DNA is TGTGCCAGCACTGAGGAAGGCCCACTCCCTGGTGAGCAGTTCTTC. Translation: CASTEEGPLPGEQFF.